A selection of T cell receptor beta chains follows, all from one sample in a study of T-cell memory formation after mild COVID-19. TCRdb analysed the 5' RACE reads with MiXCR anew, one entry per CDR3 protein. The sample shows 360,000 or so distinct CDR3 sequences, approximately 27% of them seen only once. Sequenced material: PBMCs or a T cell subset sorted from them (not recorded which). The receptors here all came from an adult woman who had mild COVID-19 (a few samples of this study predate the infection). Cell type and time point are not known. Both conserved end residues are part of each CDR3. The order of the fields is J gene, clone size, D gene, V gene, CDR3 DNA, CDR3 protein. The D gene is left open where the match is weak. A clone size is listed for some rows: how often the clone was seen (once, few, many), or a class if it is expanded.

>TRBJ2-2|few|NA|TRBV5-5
TGTGCCAGCAGCCCGGGCCCTGCGGCCGGGGAGCTGTTTTTT
CASSPGPAAGELFF
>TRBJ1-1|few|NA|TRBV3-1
TGTGCCAGCAGCCTCCTCGACAGAAAAGCTTTCTTT
CASSLLDRKAFF
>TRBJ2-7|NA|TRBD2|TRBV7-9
TGTGCCAGCAGCCCACGGACTAGCGGTCCCTACGAGAAGTACTTC
CASSPRTSGPYEKYF
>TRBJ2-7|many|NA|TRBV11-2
TGTGCCAGCAGCTTTGGGAGCAGCTACGAGCAGTACTTC
CASSFGSSYEQYF
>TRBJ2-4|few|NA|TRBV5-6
TGTGCCAGCAGCTTGGACAGCTCGGGAAACATTCAGTACTTC
CASSLDSSGNIQYF
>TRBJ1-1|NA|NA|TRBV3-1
TGTGCCAGCAGCCCCACAGCCACTGAAGCTTTCTTT
CASSPTATEAFF
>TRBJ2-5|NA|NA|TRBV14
TGTGCCAGCAGCCCCTCCGTGGAGACCCAGTACTTC
CASSPSVETQYF
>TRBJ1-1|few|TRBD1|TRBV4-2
TGTGCCAGCAGCCAGGCAGGACAGGCGAACACTGAAGCTTTCTTT
CASSQAGQANTEAFF
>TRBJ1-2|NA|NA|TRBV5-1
TGCGCCAGCAGCTTCCAGCAGCCTAACTATGGCTACACCTTC
CASSFQQPNYGYTF
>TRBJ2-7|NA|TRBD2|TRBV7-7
TGTGCCAGCAGCTTTTATATCACGGCTAGCGGGGACTCCGAGCAGTACTTC
CASSFYITASGDSEQYF
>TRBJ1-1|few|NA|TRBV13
TGTGCCAGCAGCCACGGCGGGGGGAACACTGAAGCTTTCTTT
CASSHGGGNTEAFF
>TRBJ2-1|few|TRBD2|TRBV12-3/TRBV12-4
TGTGCCAGCAGTTTAAGGGTACTAGCGGCATACAATGAGCAGTTCTTC
CASSLRVLAAYNEQFF
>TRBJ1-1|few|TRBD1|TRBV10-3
TGTGCCGCTCAGGGAGCTCAACAGGGGGCGAGCACTGAAGCTTTCTTT
CAAQGAQQGASTEAFF
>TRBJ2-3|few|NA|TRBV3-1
TGTGCCAGCAGCCAAGAGGGGCTAATTTTAACTGATACGCAGTATTTT
CASSQEGLILTDTQYF
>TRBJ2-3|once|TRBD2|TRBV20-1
TGCAGTGCTAGAGGCAGGGGACTAGCGGGCGCAGATACGCAGTATTTT
CSARGRGLAGADTQYF
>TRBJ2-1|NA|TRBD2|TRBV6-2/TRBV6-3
TGTGCCATCGGCCTAGGGACTAGCGGGAGAAATGAGCAGTTCTTC
CAIGLGTSGRNEQFF
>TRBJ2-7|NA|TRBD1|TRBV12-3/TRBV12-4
TGTGCCAGCAGTTTAGCCCGGACAGGGACAGGCGAGCAGTACTTC
CASSLARTGTGEQYF
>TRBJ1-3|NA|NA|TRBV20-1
TGCAGTGCCCCCCAGGGCCGGTCCCACTCTGGAAACACCATATATTTT
CSAPQGRSHSGNTIYF
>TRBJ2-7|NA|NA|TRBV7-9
TGTGCCAGCAGCTTGGGTTTATCGCAAATGTACGAGCAGTACTTC
CASSLGLSQMYEQYF
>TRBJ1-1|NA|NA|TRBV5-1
TGCGCCAGCAGCTCGGAGGGGTCCCGGAGCACTGAAGCTTTCTTT
CASSSEGSRSTEAFF
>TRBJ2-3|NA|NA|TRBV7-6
TGTGCCAGCAGCCCAGTCAGGGTAGATACGCAGTATTTT
CASSPVRVDTQYF
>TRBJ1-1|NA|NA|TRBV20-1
TGCAGTGCTCCACTTGACCTGAACACTGAAGCTTTCTTT
CSAPLDLNTEAFF
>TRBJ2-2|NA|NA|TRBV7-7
TGTGCCAGCAGCTTAGGGTCGCTTAACACCGGGGAGCTGTTTTTT
CASSLGSLNTGELFF
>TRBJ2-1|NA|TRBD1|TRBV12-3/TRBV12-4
TGTGCCAGCAGACCAAGGACAGGGTCCAATGAGCAGTTCTTC
CASRPRTGSNEQFF